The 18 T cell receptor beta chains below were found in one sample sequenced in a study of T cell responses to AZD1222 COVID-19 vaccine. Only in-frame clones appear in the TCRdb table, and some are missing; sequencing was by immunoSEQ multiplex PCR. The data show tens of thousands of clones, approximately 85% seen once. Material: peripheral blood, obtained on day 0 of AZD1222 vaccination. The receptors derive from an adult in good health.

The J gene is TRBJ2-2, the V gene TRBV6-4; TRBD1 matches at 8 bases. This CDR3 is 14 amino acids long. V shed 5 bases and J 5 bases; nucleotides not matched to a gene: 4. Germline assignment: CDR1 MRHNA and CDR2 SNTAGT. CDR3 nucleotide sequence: TGTGCCAGCAGTCGGACAGGGAGTACCGGGGAGCTGTTTTTT. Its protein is CASSRTGSTGELFF.

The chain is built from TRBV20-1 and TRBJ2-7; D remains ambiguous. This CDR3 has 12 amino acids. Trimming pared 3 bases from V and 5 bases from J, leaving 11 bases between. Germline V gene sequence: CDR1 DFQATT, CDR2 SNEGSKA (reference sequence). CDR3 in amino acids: CSASLPYDEQYF. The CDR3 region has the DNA TGCAGTGCTAGTCTCCCTTACGACGAGCAGTACTTC.

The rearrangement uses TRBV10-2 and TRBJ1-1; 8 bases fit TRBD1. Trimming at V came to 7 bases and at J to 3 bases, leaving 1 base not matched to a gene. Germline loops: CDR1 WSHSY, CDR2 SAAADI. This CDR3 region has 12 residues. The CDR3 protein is CASNRGDTEAFF. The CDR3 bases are TGCGCCAGCAACAGGGGGGACACTGAAGCTTTCTTT.

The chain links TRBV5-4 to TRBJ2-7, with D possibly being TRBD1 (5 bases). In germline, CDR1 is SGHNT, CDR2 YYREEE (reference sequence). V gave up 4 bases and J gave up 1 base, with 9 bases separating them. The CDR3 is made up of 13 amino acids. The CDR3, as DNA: TGTGCCAGCAGCCCAGGGCGTTCCTACGAGCAGTACTTC. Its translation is CASSPGRSYEQYF.

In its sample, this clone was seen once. The CDR3 bases are TGTGCCAGCAGTTCCTCTTTCCAGTCTGGAAAACTGTTTTTT. It encodes CASSSSFQSGKLFF. V and J are TRBV6-5 and TRBJ1-4; D is unresolved. This CDR3 contains 14 residues. Germline V CDR1 and CDR2: MNHEY, SVGAGI. V was trimmed by 4 bases and J by 10 bases, leaving 16 bases between them.

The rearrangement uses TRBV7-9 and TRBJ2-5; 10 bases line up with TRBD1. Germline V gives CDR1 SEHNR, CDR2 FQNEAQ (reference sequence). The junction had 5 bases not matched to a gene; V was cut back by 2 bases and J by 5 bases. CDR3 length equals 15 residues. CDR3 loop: CASSLPGTGVETQYF. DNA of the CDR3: TGTGCCAGCAGCTTACCCGGGACAGGGGTGGAGACCCAGTACTTC. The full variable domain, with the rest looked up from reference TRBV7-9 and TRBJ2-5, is DTGVSQNPRHKITKRGQNVTFRCDPISEHNRLYWYRQTLGQGPEFLTYFQNEAQLEKSRLLSDRFSAERPKGSFSTLEIQRTEQGDSAMYLCASSLPGTGVETQYFGPGTRLLVL.

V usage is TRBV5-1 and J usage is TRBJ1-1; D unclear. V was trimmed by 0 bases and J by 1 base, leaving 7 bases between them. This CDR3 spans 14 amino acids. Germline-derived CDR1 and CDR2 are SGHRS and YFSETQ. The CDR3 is CASSLDYSNTEAFF. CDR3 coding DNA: TGCGCCAGCAGCTTGGACTACTCGAACACTGAAGCTTTCTTT.

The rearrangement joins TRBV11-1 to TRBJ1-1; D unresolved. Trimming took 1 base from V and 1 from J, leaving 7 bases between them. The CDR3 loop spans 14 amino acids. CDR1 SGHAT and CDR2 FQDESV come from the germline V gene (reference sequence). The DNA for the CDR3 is TGTGCCAGCAGCTTAGAAGGATGGAACACTGAAGCTTTCTTT. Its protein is CASSLEGWNTEAFF.

The CDR3 sequence is CASSHHGTSGGPSPSTDTQYF. The CDR3 DNA reads as TGTGCCAGCAGTCACCACGGGACTAGCGGGGGGCCGTCCCCTAGCACAGATACGCAGTATTTT. The rearrangement links TRBV6-6 to TRBJ2-3, with TRBD2 identical over 15 bases. V lost 5 bases to trimming and J lost 0 bases; unmatched junction nucleotides: 15. The CDR3 extends over 21 amino acids. Germline V lookup: CDR1 MNHNY, CDR2 SVGAGI (reference sequence).

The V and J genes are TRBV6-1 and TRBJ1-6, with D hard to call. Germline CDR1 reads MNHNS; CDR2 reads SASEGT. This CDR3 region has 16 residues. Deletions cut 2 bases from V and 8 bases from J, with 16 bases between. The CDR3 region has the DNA TGTGCCAGCAGTGAAAGAGTAATTATTGGGGATTCACCCCTCCACTTT. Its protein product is CASSERVIIGDSPLHF.

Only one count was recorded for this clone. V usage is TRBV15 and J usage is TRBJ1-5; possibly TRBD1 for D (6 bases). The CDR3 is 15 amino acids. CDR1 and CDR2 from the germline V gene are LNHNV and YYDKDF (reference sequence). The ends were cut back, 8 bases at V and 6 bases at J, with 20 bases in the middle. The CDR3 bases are TGTGCCACCGCTGTATGGGGGGCAGCGTCTCAGCCCCAGCATTTT. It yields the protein CATAVWGAASQPQHF.

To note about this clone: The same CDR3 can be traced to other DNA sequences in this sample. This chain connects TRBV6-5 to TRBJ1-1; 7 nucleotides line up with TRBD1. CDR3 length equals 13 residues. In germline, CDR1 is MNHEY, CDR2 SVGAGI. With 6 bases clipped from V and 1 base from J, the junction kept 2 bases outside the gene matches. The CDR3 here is CASSRTGNTEAFF. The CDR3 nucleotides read TGTGCCAGCAGCAGGACAGGGAACACTGAAGCTTTCTTT.

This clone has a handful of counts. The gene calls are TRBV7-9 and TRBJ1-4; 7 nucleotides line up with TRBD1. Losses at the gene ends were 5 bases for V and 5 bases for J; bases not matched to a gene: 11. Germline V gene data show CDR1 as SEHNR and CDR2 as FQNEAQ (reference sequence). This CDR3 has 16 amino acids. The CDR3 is CASSPDRHLANEKLFF. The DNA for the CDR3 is TGTGCCAGCAGCCCGGACAGGCACCTAGCGAATGAAAAACTGTTTTTT.

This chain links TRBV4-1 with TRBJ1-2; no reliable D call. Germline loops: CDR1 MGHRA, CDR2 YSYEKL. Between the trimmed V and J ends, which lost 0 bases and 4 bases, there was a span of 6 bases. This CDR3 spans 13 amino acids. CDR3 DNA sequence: TGCGCCAGCAGCCAAGACTCCGGCTATGGCTACACCTTC. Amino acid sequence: CASSQDSGYGYTF.

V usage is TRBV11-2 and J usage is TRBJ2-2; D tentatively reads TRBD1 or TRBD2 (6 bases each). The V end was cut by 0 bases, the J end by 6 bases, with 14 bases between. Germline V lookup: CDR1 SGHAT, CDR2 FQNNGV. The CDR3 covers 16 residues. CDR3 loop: CASSLDRGAVAGELFF. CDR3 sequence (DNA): TGTGCCAGCAGCTTAGATAGGGGGGCTGTGGCCGGGGAGCTGTTTTTT.

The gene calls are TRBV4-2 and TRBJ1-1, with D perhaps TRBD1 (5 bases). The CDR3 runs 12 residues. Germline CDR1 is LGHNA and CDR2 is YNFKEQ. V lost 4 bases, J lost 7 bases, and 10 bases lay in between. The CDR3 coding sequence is TGTGCCAGCAGCCGGTGGGACGGTGAAGCTTTCTTT. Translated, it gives CASSRWDGEAFF.

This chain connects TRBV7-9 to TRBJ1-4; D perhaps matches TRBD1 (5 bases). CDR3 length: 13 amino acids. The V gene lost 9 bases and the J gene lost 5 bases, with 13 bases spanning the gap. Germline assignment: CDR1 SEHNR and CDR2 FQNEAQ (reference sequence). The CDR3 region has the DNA TGTGCCAGTGTGGGGCAGGGAAATGAAAAACTGTTTTTT. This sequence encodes CASVGQGNEKLFF.

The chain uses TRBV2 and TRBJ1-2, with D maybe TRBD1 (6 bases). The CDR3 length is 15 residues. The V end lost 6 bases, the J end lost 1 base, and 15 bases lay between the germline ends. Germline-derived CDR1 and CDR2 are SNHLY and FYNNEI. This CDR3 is CASRREGGGNYGYTF. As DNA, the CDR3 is TGTGCCAGCAGGAGGGAGGGAGGGGGTAACTATGGCTACACCTTC.